This TCR beta chain emerged from a study of T cells in Graves' hyperthyroidism and ophthalmopathy. In the study overall: Blood was drawn when the patient was first diagnosed and still untreated.

The germline V gene has CDR1 SNHLY and CDR2 FYNNEI. Trimming left V 7 bases short and J 0 bases short, with 10 bases between. There are 15 residues in the CDR3. TCR beta CDR3 sequences were amplified from RNA transcripts. The primer set for the first-round RT-PCR of the TCR CDR3 was HTBI. TCRdb independently ran MiXCR on the multiplex PCR reads; one entry per CDR3 protein. The profile shows 400,000 to 450,000 distinct CDR3 sequences, about 14% of them singletons. Orbital computed tomography, thyroid ultrasound, serum thyroxine and TRAb, and clinical symptoms together informed the diagnoses. Findings and limits, study-wide: A model of 13 V-J features distinguished ophthalmopathy from stable hyperthyroidism.

This clonotype was recorded many times. What it recognizes is unknown. The sample comprised blood. The receptor's source is a man between 18 and 35 years old with Graves' ophthalmopathy. V is TRBV2 and J is TRBJ1-6; no definite D call. The CDR3 spells CASKERSSYNSPLHF. In DNA form, the CDR3 reads TGTGCCAGCAAGGAGCGGAGCTCCTATAATTCACCCCTCCACTTT. Using reference TRBV2 and TRBJ1-6 for the parts outside the CDR3, the full variable domain is EPEVTQTPSHQVTQMGQEVILRCVPISNHLYFYWYRQILGQKVEFLVSFYNNEISEKSEIFDDQFSVERPDGSNFTLKIRSTKLEDSAMYFCASKERSSYNSPLHFGNGTRLTVT.